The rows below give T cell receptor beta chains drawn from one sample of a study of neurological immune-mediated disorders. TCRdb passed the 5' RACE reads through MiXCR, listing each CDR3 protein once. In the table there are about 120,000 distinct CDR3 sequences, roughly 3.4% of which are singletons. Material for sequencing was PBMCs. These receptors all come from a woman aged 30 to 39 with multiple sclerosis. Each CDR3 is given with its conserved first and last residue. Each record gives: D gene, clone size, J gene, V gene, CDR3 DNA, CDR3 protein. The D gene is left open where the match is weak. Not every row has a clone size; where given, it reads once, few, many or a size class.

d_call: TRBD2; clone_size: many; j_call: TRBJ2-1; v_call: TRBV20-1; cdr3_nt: TGCAGTGCTAAAACACTAGCGGGGGCCTACAATGAGCAGTTCTTC; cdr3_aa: CSAKTLAGAYNEQFF
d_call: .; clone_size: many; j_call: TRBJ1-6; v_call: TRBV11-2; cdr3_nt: TGTGCCAGCAGCTCGCCGGACAGCGCTTATAATTCACCCCTCCACTTT; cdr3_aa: CASSSPDSAYNSPLHF
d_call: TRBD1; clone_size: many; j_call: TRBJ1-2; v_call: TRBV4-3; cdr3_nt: TGCGCCAGCAGCCTACGGGACAGGGGGAACTATGGCTACACCTTC; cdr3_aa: CASSLRDRGNYGYTF
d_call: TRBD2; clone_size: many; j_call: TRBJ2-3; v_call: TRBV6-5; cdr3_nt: TGTGCCAGCAGACGGGAGGGCACAGATACGCAGTATTTT; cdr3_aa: CASRREGTDTQYF
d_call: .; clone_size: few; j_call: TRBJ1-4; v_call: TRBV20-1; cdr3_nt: TGCAGTGCTAGAGATTCAATAGGGGAAAAACTGTTTTTT; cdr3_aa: CSARDSIGEKLFF
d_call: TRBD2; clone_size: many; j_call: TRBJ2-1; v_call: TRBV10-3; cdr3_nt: TGTGCCAGCGGGGGTTCCGGCTACAATGAGCAGTTCTTC; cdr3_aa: CASGGSGYNEQFF
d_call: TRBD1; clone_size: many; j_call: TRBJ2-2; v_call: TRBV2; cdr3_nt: TGTGCCAGCAGGGGACAGGGGTTTCATGCCGGGGAGCTGTTTTTT; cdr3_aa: CASRGQGFHAGELFF
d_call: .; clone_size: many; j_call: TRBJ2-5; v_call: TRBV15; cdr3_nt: TGTGCCACCAGCAGAGGCGTGGAGACTGGGGGGACCCAGTACTTC; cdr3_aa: CATSRGVETGGTQYF
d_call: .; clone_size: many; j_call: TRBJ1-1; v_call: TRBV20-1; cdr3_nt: TGCAGTGCTAGAGTTAAGGTCGGCACTGAAGCTTTCTTT; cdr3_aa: CSARVKVGTEAFF
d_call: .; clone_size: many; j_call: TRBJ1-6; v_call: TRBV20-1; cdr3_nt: TGCAGTGCCCCAGCAATTGGGGGCTATAATTCACCCCTCCACTTT; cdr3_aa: CSAPAIGGYNSPLHF
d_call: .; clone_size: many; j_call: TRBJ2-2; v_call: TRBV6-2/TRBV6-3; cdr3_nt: TGTGCCAGCAGTTACTTAATAGGGACCGGGGAGCTGTTTTTT; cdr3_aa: CASSYLIGTGELFF
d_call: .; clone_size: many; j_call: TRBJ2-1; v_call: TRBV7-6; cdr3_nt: TGTGCCAGCAGCATAGAAACCTACAATGAGCAGTTCTTC; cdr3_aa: CASSIETYNEQFF
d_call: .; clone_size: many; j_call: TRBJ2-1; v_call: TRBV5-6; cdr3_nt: TGTGCCAGCAGCTTACCCAGCGGCTCCAATGAGCAGTTCTTC; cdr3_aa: CASSLPSGSNEQFF
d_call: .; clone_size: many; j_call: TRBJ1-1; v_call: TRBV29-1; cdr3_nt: TGCAGCGCCGGGGACGGTGGAAACACTGAAGCTTTCTTT; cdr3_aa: CSAGDGGNTEAFF
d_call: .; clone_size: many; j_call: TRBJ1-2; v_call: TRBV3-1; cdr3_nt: TGTGCCAGCAGCCAACGGGGACGGAACTATGGCTACACCTTC; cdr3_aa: CASSQRGRNYGYTF
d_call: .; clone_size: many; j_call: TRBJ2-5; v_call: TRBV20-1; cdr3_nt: TGCAGTGCTAGAGCCCCTCGGGGCCGGAAAGAGACCCAGTACTTC; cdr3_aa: CSARAPRGRKETQYF
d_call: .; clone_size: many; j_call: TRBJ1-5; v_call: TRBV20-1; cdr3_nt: TGCAGTGCTAGAGATGGCAGCGCACAGCCCCAGCATTTT; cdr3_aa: CSARDGSAQPQHF
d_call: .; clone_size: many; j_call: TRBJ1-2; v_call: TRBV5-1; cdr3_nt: TGCGCCAGCAGCGGACCCGGACTCGGCTACACCTTC; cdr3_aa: CASSGPGLGYTF
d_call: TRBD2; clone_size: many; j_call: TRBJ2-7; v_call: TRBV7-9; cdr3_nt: TGTGCCAGCAGCCCGCCTACTAGCGACTCCTACGAGCAGTACTTC; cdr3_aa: CASSPPTSDSYEQYF
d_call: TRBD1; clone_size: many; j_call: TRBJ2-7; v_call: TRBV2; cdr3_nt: TGTGCCAGCAGGGAAGCCGGGACAGGGGAATACGAGCAGTACTTC; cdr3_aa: CASREAGTGEYEQYF
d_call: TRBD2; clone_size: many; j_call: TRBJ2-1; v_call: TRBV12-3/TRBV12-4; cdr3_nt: TGTGCCAGCAGGCCAGACGCCGGGACTAGGTCGATGGGGTTCTTC; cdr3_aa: CASRPDAGTRSMGFF
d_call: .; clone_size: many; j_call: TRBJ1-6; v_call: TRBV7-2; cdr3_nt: TGTGCCAGCAGCTCGGCCCCAGCCGGTACTTCACCCCTCCACTTT; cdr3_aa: CASSSAPAGTSPLHF
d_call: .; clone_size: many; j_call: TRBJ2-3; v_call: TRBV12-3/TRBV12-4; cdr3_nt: TGTGCCAGCAGCAAGCGAGGCCTGTATTTT; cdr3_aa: CASSKRGLYF
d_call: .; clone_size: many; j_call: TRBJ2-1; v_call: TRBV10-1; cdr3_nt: TGCGCCAGCAGTGCCACAGCCCTCGGTTCCTACAATGAGCAGTTCTTC; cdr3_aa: CASSATALGSYNEQFF
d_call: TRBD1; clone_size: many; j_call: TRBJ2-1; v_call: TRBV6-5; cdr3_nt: TGTGCCAGCAGTCACGGGACAGGGGGCTTAGTCTTGGAGCAGTTCTTC; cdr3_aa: CASSHGTGGLVLEQFF
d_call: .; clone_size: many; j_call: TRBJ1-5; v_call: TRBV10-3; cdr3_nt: TGTGCCATCAGTGGCGAAGGGGATTCTGGGAAGCCCCAGCATTTT; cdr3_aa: CAISGEGDSGKPQHF
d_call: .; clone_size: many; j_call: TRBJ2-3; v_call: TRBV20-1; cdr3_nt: TGCAGTGCTAGAAGAGGTGGATCTGCAGATACGCAGTATTTT; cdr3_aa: CSARRGGSADTQYF
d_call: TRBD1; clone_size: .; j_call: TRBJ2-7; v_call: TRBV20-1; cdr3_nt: TGCTGCGGGGGACAGGGAGGCTTTAACGAGCAGTACTTC; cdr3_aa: CCGGQGGFNEQYF
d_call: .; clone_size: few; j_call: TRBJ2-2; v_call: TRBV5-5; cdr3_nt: TGTGACAGCAGCACCTGGGGCGGGGAGCTGTTTTTT; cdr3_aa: CDSSTWGGELFF
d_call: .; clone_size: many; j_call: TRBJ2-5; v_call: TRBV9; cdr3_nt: TGTGCCAGCAGCGCCTACCAAGAGACCCAGTACTTC; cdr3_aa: CASSAYQETQYF
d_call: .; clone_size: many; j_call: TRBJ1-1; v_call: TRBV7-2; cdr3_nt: TGTGCCAGCAGCCCGGTTGGAAGGACTGAAGCTTTCTTT; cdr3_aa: CASSPVGRTEAFF
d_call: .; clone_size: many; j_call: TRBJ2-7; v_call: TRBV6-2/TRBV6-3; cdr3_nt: TGTGCCAGCAGTTCCGGGACCCCTTCCTACGAGCAGTACTTC; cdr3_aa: CASSSGTPSYEQYF
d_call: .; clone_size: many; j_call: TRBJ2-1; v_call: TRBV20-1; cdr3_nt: TGCAGTGCTAGAGATCTGGCGAATGAGCAGTTCTTC; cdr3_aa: CSARDLANEQFF
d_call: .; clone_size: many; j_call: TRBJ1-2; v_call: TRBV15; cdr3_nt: TGTGCCACCAGCAGAGTCCAGATGGGGGGCTACACCTTC; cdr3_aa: CATSRVQMGGYTF
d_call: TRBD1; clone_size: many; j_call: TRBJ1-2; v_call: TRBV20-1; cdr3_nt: TGCAGTGCGCAAAACCTCGGGACAGATTCCTATGGCTACACCTTC; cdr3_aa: CSAQNLGTDSYGYTF
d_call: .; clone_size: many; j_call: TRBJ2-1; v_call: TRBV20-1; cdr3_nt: TGCAGTGCTAGAGATGCGCGGGCCGCCGGCCATATCTACAATGAGCAGTTCTTC; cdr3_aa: CSARDARAAGHIYNEQFF
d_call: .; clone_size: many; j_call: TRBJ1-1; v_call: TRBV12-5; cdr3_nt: TGTGCTAGTGGTCCCCCCAATGTCCGTGAACCTGAAGCTTTCTTT; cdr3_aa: CASGPPNVREPEAFF
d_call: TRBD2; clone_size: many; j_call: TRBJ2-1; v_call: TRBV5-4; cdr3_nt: TGTGCCAGCAGCCAGGGGCCCGGGACTAGCCGTTGGGGTGAGCAGTTCTTC; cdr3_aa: CASSQGPGTSRWGEQFF
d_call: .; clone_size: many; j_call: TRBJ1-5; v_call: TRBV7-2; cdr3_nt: TGTGCCAGCAGCTTAATTCGGAATCAGCCCCAGCATTTT; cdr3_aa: CASSLIRNQPQHF
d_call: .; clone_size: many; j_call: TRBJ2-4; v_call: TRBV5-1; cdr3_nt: TGCGCCAGCAGCTTCGGGTCAGCTCTAGCCAAAAACATTCAGTACTTC; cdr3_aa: CASSFGSALAKNIQYF
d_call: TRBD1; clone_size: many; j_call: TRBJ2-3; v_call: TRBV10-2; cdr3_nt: TGCGCCAGCCTTTTAAGGACAGGGTATGATACGCAGTATTTT; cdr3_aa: CASLLRTGYDTQYF